This TCR beta chain is from a study of somatic mutations in cytotoxic T cells in rheumatoid arthritis. Study-wide results and limits: The CD8+ clonality of rheumatoid arthritis patients increased with age, whereas that of healthy controls did not.

Germline V lookup: CDR1 MNHEY, CDR2 SMNVEV (reference sequence). The CDR3 covers 15 residues. Trimming left V 3 bases short and J 7 bases short, with 13 bases between. Both CD4+ and CD8+ cells were separated through positive magnetic bead selection, and their purity was verified using flow cytometry. Assay used: immunoSEQ multiplex PCR; TCRdb lists only in-frame clones, some missing. The table lists about 10,000 clones, over 75% of them singletons. Details on this clone: Its antigen is not identified.

The sequencing sample was made of CD8+ T cells sorted from blood. The genes are TRBV27 and TRBJ1-6; unclear D gene. The receptor's source is an adult with rheumatoid arthritis. This chain's CDR3 is CASSLLDGRNSPLHF. In DNA form, the CDR3 reads TGTGCCAGCAGTTTGCTGGATGGGAGGAATTCACCCCTCCACTTT.